Listed here are 19 T cell receptor beta chains from one sample, sequenced in a study of regulatory T cells in long-lasting Graves disease. Both iRepertoire HTBI primers and Arm-PCR of CDR3 regions were used to build the TCR beta libraries. TCRdb called the multiplex PCR reads again in MiXCR, with one record for every CDR3 protein. The sample has over 350,000 distinct CDR3 sequences, around 13% seen once; the top ten hold roughly a sixth. Stated time point: newly diagnosed GD, antithyroid drugs for less than 3 months. Construction of the TCR library relied on RNA isolated from PBMCs. The sample also formed part of further work on T cells in Graves' hyperthyroidism and ophthalmopathy.

Sequenced here: peripheral blood mononuclear cells (PBMCs), sampled at new diagnosis, from a patient treated with antithyroid drugs. These receptors were collected from a woman in her 50s with Graves disease.

This clonotype showed up just a few times. The J gene is TRBJ1-5, the V gene TRBV6-1; 9 bases are shared with TRBD1. The length of the CDR3 is 16 residues. V was pared by 2 bases and J by 3 bases, with 5 bases of the junction left unmatched. The V gene's germline CDR1 is MNHNS and CDR2 SASEGT. CDR3 loop: CASSEQGTGNNQPQHF. For the CDR3, the DNA is TGTGCCAGCAGTGAACAAGGGACAGGGAACAATCAGCCCCAGCATTTT.

This clonotype has more than one count but fewer than ten. V gene TRBV20-1 combines with J gene TRBJ2-7, with a weak D call TRBD1 (6 bases). Per germline, CDR1 DFQATT and CDR2 SNEGSKA (reference sequence). This CDR3 region has 16 residues. The V gene lost 3 bases and the J gene lost 5 bases, with 23 bases spanning the gap. The DNA of the CDR3 is TGCAGTGCTAGGTACCCGGGACAAGGGGCTTCGGACGAGCAGTACTTC. Protein sequence: CSARYPGQGASDEQYF.

This clonotype occurred many times. The chain links TRBV19 to TRBJ2-7, with 8 bases that match TRBD1. The CDR3 consists of 15 residues. V lost 6 bases, J lost 0 bases, and 7 bases stayed unmatched. Germline-derived CDR1 and CDR2 are LNHDA and SQIVND (reference sequence). Here the CDR3 reads CASSKTGAGSYEQYF. In DNA, the CDR3 is TGTGCCAGTAGCAAGACAGGGGCTGGCTCCTACGAGCAGTACTTC.

The chain is built from TRBV28 and TRBJ2-7; weak D call: TRBD2 (5 bases). The germline V gene has CDR1 MDHEN and CDR2 SYDVKM. The V end was cut by 3 bases, the J end by 2 bases, with 14 bases between. This CDR3 has 15 amino acids. CDR3 residues: CASSFSGRGTYEQYF. The CDR3 DNA reads TGTGCCAGCAGTTTCAGTGGGAGAGGGACCTACGAGCAGTACTTC.

This clonotype has at least ten counts. This chain links TRBV24-1 with TRBJ2-5; a possible D gene is TRBD1 (6 bases). Deletions cut 9 bases from V and 7 bases from J, with 20 bases between. The CDR3 contains 14 residues. Germline CDR1 reads KGHDR; CDR2 reads SFDVKD. In DNA, the CDR3 is TGTGCCACCCAGGACAGAGAGGGGGTTGTGACCCAGTACTTC. This gives the protein CATQDREGVVTQYF.

The chain combines TRBV6-2 or TRBV6-3 with TRBJ1-1; 7 positions agree with TRBD1. The V and J ends lost 2 bases and 4 bases, in that order; junction bases with no gene match: 10. Germline loops: CDR1 MNHEY, CDR2 SVGEGT. The CDR3 length is 16 residues. CDR3 bases: TGTGCCAGCAGTTACGGCCTGACAGGGTGGGTCACTGAAGCTTTCTTT. It translates to CASSYGLTGWVTEAFF.

The CDR3 here is CASRTGLAGSYNEQFF. CDR3 bases: TGTGCCAGCAGGACGGGACTAGCGGGATCCTACAATGAGCAGTTCTTC. The chain has TRBV2 and TRBJ2-1; TRBD2 matches at 13 bases. Per germline, CDR1 SNHLY and CDR2 FYNNEI. V lost 6 bases, J lost 1 base, and 3 bases stayed unmatched. The CDR3 totals 16 residues.

This clonotype was observed a handful of times. The chain joins TRBV28 to TRBJ2-7, with 7 nucleotides matching TRBD1. The CDR3 is 13 residues long. Trimming removed 6 bases from V and 2 bases from J; junction bases left unmatched: 4. The germline V gene has CDR1 MDHEN and CDR2 SYDVKM. The CDR3 loop is CASRSGQAYEQYF. The CDR3 DNA follows: TGTGCCAGCAGATCCGGACAGGCCTACGAGCAGTACTTC.

Many counts were recorded for this clonotype. The gene calls are TRBV18 and TRBJ2-7; 10 nucleotides align to TRBD2. The CDR3 is 14 amino acids. V lost 3 bases to trimming and J lost 4 bases; unmatched junction nucleotides: 3. CDR1 is KGHSH, CDR2 LQKENI, per germline. This chain's CDR3 is CASSPGTSDYEQYF. CDR3 nucleotide sequence: TGTGCCAGCTCACCTGGGACTAGCGATTACGAGCAGTACTTC.

The sample holds many counts of this clonotype. V is TRBV5-5 and J is TRBJ2-3; no clear D. Deletions cut 2 bases from V and 0 bases from J, with 19 bases between. Germline CDR1 and CDR2: SGHKS and YYEKEE (reference sequence). The CDR3 sequence is 18 residues long. CDR3 protein: CASSFFTRKPSSTDTQYF. The CDR3 coding sequence is TGTGCCAGCAGCTTCTTCACTCGTAAACCTTCTAGCACAGATACGCAGTATTTT.

There are a few counts of this clonotype. The chain has TRBV10-2 and TRBJ2-7, with D possibly TRBD2 on 5 matching bases. The V end was cut by 2 bases, the J end by 0 bases, with 11 bases between. The V gene's germline CDR1 is WSHSY and CDR2 SAAADI. This CDR3 has 15 residues. The DNA of the CDR3 is TGCGCCAGCAGTGAGAGGCTAGCCAGCTCCTACGAGCAGTACTTC. Its translation is CASSERLASSYEQYF.

On this clonotype itself: This could be a read error, since a much larger clone is one nucleotide away. This CDR3 fails to terminate in the conserved phenylalanine or tryptophan, so it likely reflects a read error. J is TRBJ1-5 and V is TRBV12-3 or TRBV12-4; D gene uncertain. V was trimmed by 0 bases and J by 2 bases, leaving 8 bases between them. CDR3 size: 15 residues. The DNA for the CDR3 is TGTGCCAGCAGTTTAGCCGGAGGGCGCAATCAGCCCCAGCATCTT. As protein: CASSLAGGRNQPQHL.

The chain couples TRBV5-4 to TRBJ2-1; 14 nucleotides align to TRBD2. The germline CDR1 and CDR2 sequences are SGHNT and YYREEE (reference sequence). CDR3 length: 17 amino acids. The trim removed 4 bases at V and 4 bases at J, leaving 7 bases unmatched. CDR3 residues: CASSVGLAGDPYNEQFF. The CDR3 nucleotides are TGTGCCAGCAGCGTGGGACTAGCGGGAGATCCGTACAATGAGCAGTTCTTC.

This clonotype showed up many times. The genes are TRBV5-1 and TRBJ1-1; TRBD1 might be the D (5 bases). There are 14 residues in the CDR3. CDR1 and CDR2 from the germline V gene are SGHRS and YFSETQ. Between the trimmed V and J ends, which lost 0 bases and 2 bases, there was a span of 8 bases. The CDR3 is CASSLEQGNTEAFF. In nucleotides, the CDR3 is TGCGCCAGCAGCTTGGAGCAGGGAAACACTGAAGCTTTCTTT.

The table lists this clonotype with many counts. V and J are TRBV6-1 and TRBJ1-5; D is ambiguous. V dropped 7 bases and J dropped 0 bases, with 10 bases sitting between them. The CDR3 sequence is 14 residues long. Germline CDR1 is MNHNS and CDR2 is SASEGT. Written as DNA, the CDR3 is TGTGCCAGCACCGCGAGGAATAGCAATCAGCCCCAGCATTTT. Encoded protein: CASTARNSNQPQHF.

Comments on this clonotype: Just one base apart from a much larger clone, this may be a read error. The rearrangement uses TRBV24-1 and TRBJ1-5; the D is unclear. The CDR3 has 16 amino acids. Germline V gene sequence: CDR1 KGHDR, CDR2 SFDVKD. CDR3 sequence (DNA): TGTGCCACCGGTGATAGGTCAGTCCATAGCAATCAGCCCCAGCATTTT. Residues: CATGDRSVHSNQPQHF.

The V call is TRBV2, the J call TRBJ1-6; D gene uncertain. Germline V gene sequence: CDR1 SNHLY, CDR2 FYNNEI. This CDR3 region has 13 residues. With 1 base removed from V and 9 bases from J, the gap between germline ends came to 7 bases. CDR3 loop: CASSEGGTSPLHF. For the CDR3, the DNA is TGTGCCAGCAGTGAAGGGGGAACTTCACCCCTCCACTTT.

This clonotype was counted ten times or more. This rearrangement joins TRBV28 to TRBJ1-2; D is perhaps TRBD1 (6 bases). The CDR3 is 13 amino acids. Germline assignment: CDR1 MDHEN and CDR2 SYDVKM. Trimming removed 3 bases at V and 8 bases at J, with 13 bases between. CDR3 amino acids: CASSFQGSEGYTF. As DNA, the CDR3 is TGTGCCAGCAGTTTCCAGGGGTCGGAAGGCTACACCTTC.

This clonotype came up a few times. This chain connects TRBV3-1 to TRBJ2-3, with unresolved D. The CDR3 consists of 13 residues. Per the germline V gene, CDR1 is LGHDT and CDR2 is YNNKEL (reference sequence). The V end lost 5 bases, the J end lost 6 bases, and 12 bases lay between the germline ends. The CDR3 spells CASSYLEDDTQYF. CDR3 bases: TGTGCCAGCAGCTACCTAGAGGACGATACGCAGTATTTT.